This TCR beta chain comes out of a study of Graves' ophthalmopathy and Graves' hyperthyroidism. The CDR3 covers 15 residues. Germline V gene data show CDR1 as PRHDT and CDR2 as FYEKMQ (reference sequence). Trimming shortened V by 0 bases and J by 6 bases, and 15 bases separated the two germline ends. RNA transcripts yielded amplified TCR beta CDR3 regions. First-round RT-PCR relied on HTBI primers, and a second-round multiplex PCR came next. A single record per CDR3 protein comes from TCRdb applying MiXCR to the multiplex PCR reads. The table includes about 400,000 distinct CDR3 sequences, 15% to 20% detected once.

The clonotype originates from a woman younger than 30 with Graves' ophthalmopathy. The V and J genes are TRBV13 and TRBJ2-7, with D perhaps matching TRBD1 (6 bases). Sequenced material: peripheral blood. The CDR3 nucleotides are TGTGCCAGCAGCTTAGGGGCAGGGGAAGCAGGCGAGCAGTACTTC. It specifies CASSLGAGEAGEQYF.